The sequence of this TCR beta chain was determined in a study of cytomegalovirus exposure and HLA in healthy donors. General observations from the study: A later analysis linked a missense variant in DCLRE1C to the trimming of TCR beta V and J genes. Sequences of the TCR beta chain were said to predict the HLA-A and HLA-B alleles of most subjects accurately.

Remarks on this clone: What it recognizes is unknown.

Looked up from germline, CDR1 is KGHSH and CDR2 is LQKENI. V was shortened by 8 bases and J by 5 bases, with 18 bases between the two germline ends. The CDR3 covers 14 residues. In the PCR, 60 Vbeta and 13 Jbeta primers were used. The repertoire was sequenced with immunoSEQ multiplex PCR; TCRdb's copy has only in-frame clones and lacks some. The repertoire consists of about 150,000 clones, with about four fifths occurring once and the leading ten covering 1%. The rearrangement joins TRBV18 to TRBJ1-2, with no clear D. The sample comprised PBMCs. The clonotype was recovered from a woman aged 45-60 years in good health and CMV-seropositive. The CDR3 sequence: CASHPGSSGYGYTF. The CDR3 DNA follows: TGTGCCAGCCACCCGGGCTCTTCGGGGTATGGCTACACCTTC.